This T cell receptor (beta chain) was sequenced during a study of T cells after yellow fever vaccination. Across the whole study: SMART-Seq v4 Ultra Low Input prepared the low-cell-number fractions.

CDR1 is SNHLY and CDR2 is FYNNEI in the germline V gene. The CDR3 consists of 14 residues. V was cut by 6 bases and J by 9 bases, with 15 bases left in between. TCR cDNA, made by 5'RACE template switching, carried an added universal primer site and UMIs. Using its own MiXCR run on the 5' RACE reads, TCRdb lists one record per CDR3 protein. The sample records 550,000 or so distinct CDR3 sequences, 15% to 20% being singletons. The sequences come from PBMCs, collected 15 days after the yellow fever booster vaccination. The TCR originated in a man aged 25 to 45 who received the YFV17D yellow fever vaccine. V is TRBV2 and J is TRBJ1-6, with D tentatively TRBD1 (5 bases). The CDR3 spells CASSLYGGRSPLHF. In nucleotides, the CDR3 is TGTGCCAGCAGCCTTTACGGGGGACGTTCACCCCTCCACTTT.